The 27 T cell receptor beta chains below all came from one sample that was sequenced in a study of blood T cell repertoires in COVID-19. Method: immunoSEQ multiplex PCR; TCRdb's copy keeps in-frame clones and lacks some. The table shows 250,000 or so clones, with 90% occurring only once. Sequenced material: PBMCs or T cells enriched from blood (not recorded which). Source of these receptors: a woman younger than 45 with acute COVID-19.

This clone has only a few counts. The rearrangement links TRBV7-2 to TRBJ2-7; 8 positions agree with TRBD2. Trimming cost V 1 base and J 9 bases; bases outside gene matches: 8. Germline loops: CDR1 SGHTA, CDR2 FQGNSA. The CDR3 extends over 14 amino acids. The CDR3 here is CASSLGQAGVRQYF. Here the CDR3 DNA reads TGTGCCAGCAGCTTAGGTCAAGCGGGAGTTAGGCAGTACTTC.

The gene calls are TRBV4-1 and TRBJ2-1; 7 bases are a match to TRBD2. CDR3 length equals 14 residues. Germline CDR1 MGHRA, CDR2 YSYEKL. With V trimmed by 1 base and J by 6 bases, 3 bases remained unmatched. CDR3 amino acids: CASSQVLAPNEQFF. As DNA, the CDR3 is TGCGCCAGCAGCCAAGTACTAGCGCCCAATGAGCAGTTCTTC.

This rearrangement joins TRBV28 to TRBJ2-4; D possibly corresponds to TRBD2 (8 bases). The CDR3 sequence is 16 residues long. The V end lost 5 bases, the J end lost 9 bases, and 23 bases lay between the germline ends. Germline CDR1 is MDHEN and CDR2 is SYDVKM. CDR3 loop: CASSPGGTERELIQYF. DNA of the CDR3: TGTGCCAGCAGTCCCGGGGGGACAGAGCGGGAGCTCATTCAGTACTTC.

The chain joins TRBV7-2 to TRBJ1-4; 10 nucleotides match TRBD1. The CDR3 length is 15 residues. The V segment lost 2 bases and the J segment 7 bases; nucleotides outside the gene matches: 4. From germline, CDR1 is SGHTA and CDR2 FQGNSA. CDR3 sequence (DNA): TGTGCCAGCAGCTTAATGGGACAGGGGATTGAAAAACTGTTTTTT. Translated, it gives CASSLMGQGIEKLFF.

This chain links TRBV3-1 (or the pseudogene TRBV3-2) with TRBJ2-5, with TRBD2 identical over 12 bases. Germline assignment: CDR1 LGHDT and CDR2 YNNKEL (reference sequence). The V gene end was trimmed by 1 base and the J gene end by 4 bases; junction bases not matched to a gene: 7. CDR3 length: 17 amino acids. CDR3 sequence reads: CASSQGLAGVSLETQYF. CDR3 coding DNA: TGTGCCAGCAGCCAAGGACTAGCGGGAGTATCTTTAGAGACCCAGTACTTC.

V gene TRBV18 combines with J gene TRBJ2-1; TRBD2 might be the D (6 bases). The V end was cut by 3 bases, the J end by 8 bases, with 17 bases between. Germline assignment: CDR1 KGHSH and CDR2 LQKENI. CDR3 length: 15 amino acids. The CDR3 protein is CASSPGLDYLDEQFF. As DNA, the CDR3 is TGTGCCAGCTCACCGGGTTTGGACTATCTAGATGAGCAGTTCTTC.

The sample holds one count of this clone. The chain recombines TRBV28 with TRBJ1-2; no clear D. There are 12 residues in the CDR3. Trimming removed 3 bases from V and 6 bases from J, with 8 bases in between. Germline V gene data show CDR1 as MDHEN and CDR2 as SYDVKM. CDR3 sequence reads: CASSFREHGYTF. The CDR3 nucleotides are TGTGCCAGCAGTTTCCGTGAGCATGGCTACACCTTC.

V and J are TRBV19 and TRBJ2-1, with 10 positions matching TRBD2. V gave up 6 bases and J gave up 7 bases; unmatched junction bases: 6. From germline, CDR1 is LNHDA and CDR2 SQIVND (reference sequence). The length of the CDR3 is 14 residues. The CDR3 loop reads CASSPSGRVNEQFF. DNA of the CDR3: TGTGCCAGTAGCCCTAGCGGGAGAGTGAATGAGCAGTTCTTC. Full variable domain (remainder filled in from reference TRBV19 and TRBJ2-1): DGGITQSPKYLFRKEGQNVTLSCEQNLNHDAMYWYRQDPGQGLRLIYYSQIVNDFQKGDIAEGYSVSREKKESFPLTVTSAQKNPTAFYLCASSPSGRVNEQFFGPGTRLTVL.

A single count supports this clone. V gene TRBV14 combines with J gene TRBJ2-7; 8 bases are a match to TRBD1. With 7 bases clipped from V and 2 bases from J, the junction kept 13 bases outside the gene matches. The CDR3 has 16 amino acids. Germline CDR1 reads SGHDN; CDR2 reads FVKESK. CDR3 nucleotide sequence: TGTGCCAGCAAAGAATCCGGGACAGGCCCGGCCTACGAGCAGTACTTC. It specifies CASKESGTGPAYEQYF.

This sequence joins TRBV7-9 and TRBJ2-2, with unresolved D. The V end lost 4 bases, the J end lost 6 bases, and 12 bases lay between the germline ends. Germline V gene data show CDR1 as SEHNR and CDR2 as FQNEAQ (reference sequence). This CDR3 contains 14 residues. CDR3 in DNA: TGTGCCAGCAGCTCCACTTCTACCGCCGGGGAGCTGTTTTTT. This gives the protein CASSSTSTAGELFF.

For this clone: This same CDR3 is encoded by further DNA sequences in the sample. The J gene is TRBJ2-7, the V gene TRBV28; D might be TRBD1 (5 bases). Germline-derived CDR1 and CDR2 are MDHEN and SYDVKM. CDR3 length: 12 residues. Trimming left V 2 bases short and J 3 bases short, with 5 bases between. The CDR3 is CASSLDSYEQYF. CDR3 nucleotide sequence: TGTGCCAGCAGTTTAGACAGCTACGAGCAGTACTTC.

The rearrangement uses TRBV7-9 and TRBJ2-7; 10 bases match TRBD1. Germline V gene lookup returns CDR1 SEHNR and CDR2 FQNEAQ (reference sequence). V trimming: 1 base; J trimming: 6 bases; junction bases outside the gene matches: 9. This CDR3 is 16 amino acids long. The CDR3 nucleotides are TGTGCCAGCAGCTTAGTTACCGGGACAGGGGTTCTCGAGCAGTACTTC. This codes for CASSLVTGTGVLEQYF. The entire variable domain, with the rest obtained from reference TRBV7-9 and TRBJ2-7, is as follows: DTGVSQNPRHKITKRGQNVTFRCDPISEHNRLYWYRQTLGQGPEFLTYFQNEAQLEKSRLLSDRFSAERPKGSFSTLEIQRTEQGDSAMYLCASSLVTGTGVLEQYFGPGTRLTVT.

The rearrangement uses TRBV19 and TRBJ2-7, with 9 bases aligning to TRBD1. Trimming took 5 bases from V and 1 from J; bases not matched to a gene: 6. Germline CDR1 is LNHDA and CDR2 is SQIVND (reference sequence). CDR3 size: 15 residues. In DNA form, the CDR3 reads TGTGCCAGTAGTGTACCGGGACAGGGTTCCTACGAGCAGTACTTC. This codes for CASSVPGQGSYEQYF.

The J gene is TRBJ2-7, the V gene TRBV19; D possibly corresponds to TRBD2 (5 bases). The CDR3 extends over 14 amino acids. CDR1 and CDR2 (germline): LNHDA, SQIVND (reference sequence). Trimming stripped 10 bases from V and 0 bases from J, with 16 bases between. The CDR3 DNA is TGTGCCACCAGAGGAGGCGGAAACTCCTACGAGCAGTACTTC. Translating it yields CATRGGGNSYEQYF.

This rearrangement joins TRBV9 to TRBJ2-1; 8 bases align to TRBD2. V trimming: 0 bases; J trimming: 7 bases; junction bases outside the gene matches: 12. Germline CDR1 is SGDLS and CDR2 is YYNGEE. The CDR3 totals 17 residues. CDR3 sequence: CASSVAGDFSGRNEQFF. The CDR3 DNA follows: TGTGCCAGCAGCGTAGCGGGAGACTTCAGCGGGAGAAATGAGCAGTTCTTC.

CDR3 nucleotide sequence: TGTGCCAGCAGCTTGGACCCTTTTAGGGGGGGAGAGACCCAGTACTTC. As protein: CASSLDPFRGGETQYF. The chain joins TRBV5-4 to TRBJ2-5; possible D gene TRBD2, 7 bases. The V gene's germline CDR1 is SGHNT and CDR2 YYREEE (reference sequence). V lost 0 bases and J 4 bases, leaving 16 bases between the germline ends. The CDR3 loop spans 16 amino acids.

CDR3 sequence (DNA): TGTGCCAGCACTTCACTCGGACTAGCGGGTCCCGGGGAGCTGTTTTTT. It specifies CASTSLGLAGPGELFF. V usage is TRBV27 and J usage is TRBJ2-2; 11 nucleotides line up with TRBD2. The CDR3 covers 16 residues. Germline V lookup: CDR1 MNHEY, CDR2 SMNVEV (reference sequence). The V gene end was trimmed by 7 bases and the J gene end by 6 bases; junction bases not matched to a gene: 10.

CDR3 DNA: TGTGCCAGCAGTTACTCGAGGGGGACTAGCGGGAGTATCGACGAGCAGTACTTC. Its protein product is CASSYSRGTSGSIDEQYF. The J gene is TRBJ2-7, the V gene TRBV6-2 or TRBV6-3, with 14 bases fitting TRBD2. The J segment lost 5 bases and the V segment lost 0 bases, leaving 9 bases of the junction unmatched. Germline loops: CDR1 MNHEY, CDR2 SVGEGT. The CDR3 is 18 amino acids.

The rearrangement joins TRBV29-1 to TRBJ1-2; 8 bases fit TRBD1. The CDR3 is 13 amino acids. With V trimmed by 3 bases and J by 8 bases, 8 bases remained unmatched. Germline V gene data show CDR1 as SQVTM and CDR2 as ANQGSEA. The CDR3 sequence is CSVDAQGARGYTF. The CDR3 DNA is TGCAGCGTTGATGCGCAGGGGGCGCGAGGCTACACCTTC.

CDR3: CASSSDRGNTGELFF. CDR3 in DNA: TGTGCCAGCAGTTCTGACAGGGGCAACACCGGGGAGCTGTTTTTT. This chain uses TRBV27 with TRBJ2-2, with 8 bases aligning to TRBD1. Trimming took 4 bases from V and 2 from J; bases not matched to a gene: 3. The CDR3 runs 15 residues. Germline CDR1 and CDR2: MNHEY and SMNVEV (reference sequence).

This rearrangement joins TRBV6-1 to TRBJ2-7; 8 bases are shared with TRBD1. CDR1 is MNHNS, CDR2 SASEGT, per germline. V shed 3 bases and J 9 bases; nucleotides not matched to a gene: 13. CDR3 size: 15 residues. The CDR3 DNA follows: TGTGCCAGCAGTGAGCACCGGGACAGGAGTTTCGGGCAGTACTTC. Its translation is CASSEHRDRSFGQYF.

The chain is built from TRBV28 and TRBJ1-1, with D possibly TRBD1 on 5 matching bases. Germline CDR1 and CDR2: MDHEN and SYDVKM. V was pared by 2 bases and J by 5 bases, with 15 bases between. The CDR3 length is 15 residues. The CDR3 nucleotides read TGTGCCAGCAGTTTACAGGCAGGGCTAGTTACTGAAGCTTTCTTT. The encoded protein is CASSLQAGLVTEAFF.

The chain carries TRBV4-2 and TRBJ2-5, with 11 bases aligning to TRBD2. CDR3 length: 18 residues. Germline CDR1 reads LGHNA; CDR2 reads YNFKEQ. Trimming removed 5 bases from V and 2 bases from J; junction bases left unmatched: 13. The CDR3 loop is CASSGGSLAGGPQETQYF. Written as DNA, the CDR3 is TGTGCCAGCAGCGGGGGGTCTCTAGCGGGAGGACCGCAAGAGACCCAGTACTTC.

The chain links TRBV11-2 to TRBJ1-1; D unresolved. CDR1 and CDR2 (germline): SGHAT, FQNNGV. V lost 4 bases, J lost 7 bases, and 10 bases lay in between. The CDR3 contains 12 residues. This CDR3 reads CASSSPPGEAFF. The DNA of the CDR3 is TGTGCCAGCAGCTCCCCACCAGGTGAAGCTTTCTTT.

This clone was seen just once. J is TRBJ2-7 and V is TRBV3-1 (or the pseudogene TRBV3-2); 10 nucleotides agree with TRBD2. Germline CDR1 and CDR2: LGHDT and YNNKEL (reference sequence). The CDR3 covers 17 residues. J was trimmed by 3 bases and V by 1 base; bases with no gene match: 9. The CDR3 coding sequence is TGTGCCAGCAGCCAAGTAGGGCTAGCGGGAGTTAGCTACGAGCAGTACTTC. It encodes CASSQVGLAGVSYEQYF.

The rearrangement uses TRBV12-3 or TRBV12-4 and TRBJ2-2, with D uncertain. The V and J ends lost 3 bases and 2 bases respectively, with 4 bases between them. This CDR3 region has 13 residues. The CDR3 sequence: CASSFINTGELFF. For the CDR3, the DNA is TGTGCCAGCAGTTTTATAAACACCGGGGAGCTGTTTTTT.

The chain recombines TRBV29-1 with TRBJ2-6, with 7 bases that match TRBD1. The CDR3 runs to 14 residues. Germline V gene data show CDR1 as SQVTM and CDR2 as ANQGSEA. V was clipped by 6 bases and J by 4 bases; unmatched bases: 6. The chain's CDR3 is CSVGTGVGANVLTF. For the CDR3, the DNA is TGCAGCGTGGGCACAGGGGTCGGGGCCAACGTCCTGACTTTC. Full variable domain (rest looked up from reference TRBV29-1 and TRBJ2-6): SAVISQKPSRDICQRGTSLTIQCQVDSQVTMMFWYRQQPGQSLTLIATANQGSEATYESGFVIDKFPISRPNLTFSTLTVSNMSPEDSSIYLCSVGTGVGANVLTFGAGSRLTVL.